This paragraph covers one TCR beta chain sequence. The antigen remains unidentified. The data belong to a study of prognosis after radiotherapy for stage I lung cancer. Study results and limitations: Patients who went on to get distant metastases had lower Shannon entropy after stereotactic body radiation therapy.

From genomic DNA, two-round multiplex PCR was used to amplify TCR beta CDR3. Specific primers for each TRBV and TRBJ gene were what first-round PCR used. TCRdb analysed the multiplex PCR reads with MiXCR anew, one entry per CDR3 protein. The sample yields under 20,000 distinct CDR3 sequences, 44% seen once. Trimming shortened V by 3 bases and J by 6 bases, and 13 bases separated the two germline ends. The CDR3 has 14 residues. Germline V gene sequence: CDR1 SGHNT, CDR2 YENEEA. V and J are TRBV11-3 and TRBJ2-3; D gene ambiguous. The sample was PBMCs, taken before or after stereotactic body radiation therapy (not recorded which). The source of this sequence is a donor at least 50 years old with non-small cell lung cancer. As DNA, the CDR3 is TGTGCCAGCAGCTTGGGAACTAATGGGGATACGCAGTATTTT. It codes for CASSLGTNGDTQYF. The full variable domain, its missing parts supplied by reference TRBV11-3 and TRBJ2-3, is EAGVVQSPRYKIIEKKQPVAFWCNPISGHNTLYWYLQNLGQGPELLIRYENEEAVDDSQLPKDRFSAERLKGVDSTLKIQPAELGDSAVYLCASSLGTNGDTQYFGPGTRLTVL.